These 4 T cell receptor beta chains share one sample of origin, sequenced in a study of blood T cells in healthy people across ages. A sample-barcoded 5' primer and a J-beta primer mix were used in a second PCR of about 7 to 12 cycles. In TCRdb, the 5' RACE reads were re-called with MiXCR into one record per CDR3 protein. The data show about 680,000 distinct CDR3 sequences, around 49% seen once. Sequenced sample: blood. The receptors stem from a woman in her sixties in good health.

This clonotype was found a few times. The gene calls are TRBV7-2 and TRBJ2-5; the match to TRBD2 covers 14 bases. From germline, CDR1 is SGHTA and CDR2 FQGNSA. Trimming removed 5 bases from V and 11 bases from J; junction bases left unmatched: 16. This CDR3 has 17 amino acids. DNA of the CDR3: TGTGCCAGCAGCCCCCCCCCCGGGACTAGCGGGAGTGGTGAGCAGTACTTC. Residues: CASSPPPGTSGSGEQYF.

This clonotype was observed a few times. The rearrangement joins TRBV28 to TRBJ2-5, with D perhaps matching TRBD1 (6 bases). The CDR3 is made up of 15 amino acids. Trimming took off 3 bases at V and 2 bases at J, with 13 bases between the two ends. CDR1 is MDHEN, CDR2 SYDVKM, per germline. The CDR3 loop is CASSFRDTRQETQYF. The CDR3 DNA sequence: TGTGCCAGCAGTTTCCGGGACACAAGACAAGAGACCCAGTACTTC. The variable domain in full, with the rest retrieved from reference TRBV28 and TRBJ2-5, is DVKVTQSSRYLVKRTGEKVFLECVQDMDHENMFWYRQDPGLGLRLIYFSYDVKMKEKGDIPEGYSVSREKKERFSLILESASTNQTSMYLCASSFRDTRQETQYFGPGTRLLVL.

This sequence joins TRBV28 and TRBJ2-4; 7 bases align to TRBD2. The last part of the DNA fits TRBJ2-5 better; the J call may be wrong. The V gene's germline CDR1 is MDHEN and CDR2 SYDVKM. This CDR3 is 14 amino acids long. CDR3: CASRPLAAQETQYF. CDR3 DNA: TGTGCCAGCAGACCCCTAGCGGCGCAAGAGACCCAGTACTTC.

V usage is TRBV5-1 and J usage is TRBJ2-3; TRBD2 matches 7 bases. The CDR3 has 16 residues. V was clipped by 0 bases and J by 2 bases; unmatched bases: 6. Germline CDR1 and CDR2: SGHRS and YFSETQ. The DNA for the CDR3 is TGCGCCAGCAGCTTGGATCCGGGAGGCTCCACAGATACGCAGTATTTT. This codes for CASSLDPGGSTDTQYF.